Each of the 2 T cell receptor beta chains below was sequenced from the same sample in a study of blood T cell repertoires in COVID-19. Produced via immunoSEQ multiplex PCR; TCRdb's table is partial and in-frame only. Here the sample spans about 97,000 clones, approximately 87% being singletons. The source material was peripheral blood. These receptors were obtained from a human donor in a cohort sampled during active COVID-19.

The J gene is TRBJ1-1, the V gene TRBV28; 9 nucleotides match TRBD1. Germline loops: CDR1 MDHEN, CDR2 SYDVKM. The length of the CDR3 is 15 residues. With V trimmed by 6 bases and J by 5 bases, 10 bases remained unmatched. CDR3 amino acids: CASSTSTGGRTEAFF. The CDR3 DNA follows: TGTGCCAGCAGCACCAGCACAGGGGGCCGGACTGAAGCTTTCTTT.

The chain links TRBV19 to TRBJ1-2; 12 bases line up with TRBD1. Losses at the gene ends were 6 bases for V and 6 bases for J; bases not matched to a gene: 5. There are 14 residues in the CDR3. Germline values: CDR1 LNHDA, CDR2 SQIVND (reference sequence). The CDR3 spells CASRGQGALHGYTF. CDR3 nucleotides: TGTGCCAGTAGGGGACAGGGGGCTCTACATGGCTACACCTTC.